This TCR beta chain was sequenced in a study of control samples from healthy donors and cancer patients. V lost 1 base and J lost 5, with 5 bases in between. Germline CDR1 is LGHDT and CDR2 is YNNKEL (reference sequence). CDR3 length equals 12 residues. The data were produced by immunoSEQ multiplex PCR, yet TCRdb's version contains in-frame clones alone and is incomplete. This table has 90,000 or so clones, around 90% appearing once. V is TRBV3-1 (or the pseudogene TRBV3-2) and J is TRBJ1-1; unclear D gene. Sequenced sample: PBMCs. The TCR comes from a woman aged 50 to 60 with colorectal cancer. CDR3 loop: CASSQGRTEAFF. The CDR3 nucleotides are TGTGCCAGCAGCCAAGGTCGGACTGAAGCTTTCTTT.